Below, one TCR beta chain is given with its context. Using immunoSEQ multiplex PCR, the repertoire was profiled, and TCRdb retains in-frame clones only, with some absent. The table includes some 100,000 clones, approximately 90% detected once. These data originate in a study of blood T cell repertoires in COVID-19. About the study: PBMCs, B-cell-depleted T cells, or T cells were the source of the cDNA or gDNA that made up the material.

The CDR3 spans 16 residues. V was trimmed by 11 bases and J by 1 base, leaving 23 bases between them. Per germline, CDR1 ENHRY and CDR2 SYGVKD. The genes are TRBV10-3 and TRBJ1-1, with a possible D match to TRBD1 (5 bases). Sequencing used peripheral blood. This clonotype was sampled from a man between 60 and 75 years old with acute or convalescent COVID-19. The CDR3 DNA reads TGTGCCGCAGGGAGATATGGGAGGGAAGGGAACACTGAAGCTTTCTTT. Translation gives CAAGRYGREGNTEAFF.